Shown below are 8 T cell receptor beta chains from a single sample sequenced in a study of radiation and T cells in renal cell carcinoma. The data were produced by immunoSEQ multiplex PCR, yet TCRdb's version contains in-frame clones alone and is incomplete. The sample holds roughly 130,000 clones; about 88% are singletons and the top ten take 4.5% to 7.5%. The time point is: blood 2 weeks post-SBRT. Treatment denoted: 15 Gy SBRT to primary tumor, nephrectomy 4 weeks later. The sample consisted of blood, taken from a patient whose treatment included radiotherapy and nephrectomy. These receptors were obtained from a woman aged 70-85 years with renal cell carcinoma.

This clone occurred once. V is TRBV9 and J is TRBJ2-3; D is tentatively TRBD1 or TRBD2 (5 bases each). V was pared by 4 bases and J by 2 bases, with 14 bases between. This CDR3 comprises 15 residues. Per germline, CDR1 SGDLS and CDR2 YYNGEE. CDR3: CASSRDVGFTDTQYF. The CDR3 DNA follows: TGTGCCAGCAGCAGGGACGTTGGGTTCACAGATACGCAGTATTTT.

A note on this clone: A read error may account for a junction end that differs from germline. The genes are TRBV5-1 and TRBJ2-1, with 9 bases that match TRBD1. The CDR3 is 14 amino acids. The V gene's germline CDR1 is SGHRS and CDR2 YFSETQ. The CDR3 region is CASRLGTGNNEQFF. The CDR3 DNA sequence: TGCGCCAGCCGCTTAGGGACAGGGAACAATGAGCAGTTCTTC.

This clone has only one observation. The rearrangement uses TRBV4-2 and TRBJ2-2; D perhaps matches TRBD1 (5 bases). CDR1 and CDR2 (germline): LGHNA, YNFKEQ. The V and J ends lost 4 bases and 7 bases respectively, with 19 bases between them. CDR3 length equals 16 residues. CDR3 amino acids: CASSPNGRANDGELFF. In DNA form, the CDR3 reads TGTGCCAGCAGCCCCAACGGCAGGGCGAATGACGGGGAGCTGTTTTTT.

The chain links TRBV27 to TRBJ1-5, with 8 bases matching TRBD1. This CDR3 spans 14 amino acids. V was clipped by 4 bases and J by 4 bases; unmatched bases: 3. The germline gives CDR1 MNHEY, CDR2 SMNVEV (reference sequence). The CDR3 DNA sequence: TGTGCCAGCAGTTGGACAGGGCGGAATCAGCCCCAGCATTTT. Translation gives CASSWTGRNQPQHF.

This clone was counted a single time. The V call is TRBV11-2, the J call TRBJ2-5, with D perhaps being TRBD1 or TRBD2 (5 bases each). The CDR3 runs to 14 residues. The V gene lost 4 bases and the J gene lost 2 bases, with 11 bases spanning the gap. Germline assignment: CDR1 SGHAT and CDR2 FQNNGV. The DNA of the CDR3 is TGTGCCAGCAGCTCCGGGACGCGTCAAGAGACCCAGTACTTC. Translated: CASSSGTRQETQYF.

V gene TRBV5-6 combines with J gene TRBJ2-5; TRBD1 agrees at 10 bases. The J call may be faulty, since TRBJ2-7 better matches the DNA end. CDR1 is SGHDT and CDR2 is YYEEEE in the germline V gene. The CDR3 totals 15 residues. CDR3 sequence: CASTTPGQGLYEQYF. The DNA of the CDR3 is TGTGCCAGCACCACCCCGGGACAGGGGCTTTACGAGCAGTACTTC.

The rearrangement joins TRBV7-9 to TRBJ1-4, with D unresolved. CDR3 size: 14 residues. V was pared by 8 bases and J by 7 bases, with 17 bases between. Looked up from germline, CDR1 is SEHNR and CDR2 is FQNEAQ (reference sequence). The CDR3 DNA sequence: TGTGCCAGCCGACCCGCCGGAGGAAGTGAAAAACTGTTTTTT. It translates to CASRPAGGSEKLFF.

The V and J genes are TRBV14 and TRBJ2-2, with D possibly TRBD1 on 5 matching bases. The CDR3 extends over 17 amino acids. V lost 0 bases and J lost 10, with 21 bases in between. CDR1 SGHDN and CDR2 FVKESK come from the germline V gene. The CDR3 DNA is TGTGCCAGCAGCCAAGAGCTCGGTTCAGGGTGGGGTGAGGAGCTGTTTTTT. It encodes CASSQELGSGWGEELFF.